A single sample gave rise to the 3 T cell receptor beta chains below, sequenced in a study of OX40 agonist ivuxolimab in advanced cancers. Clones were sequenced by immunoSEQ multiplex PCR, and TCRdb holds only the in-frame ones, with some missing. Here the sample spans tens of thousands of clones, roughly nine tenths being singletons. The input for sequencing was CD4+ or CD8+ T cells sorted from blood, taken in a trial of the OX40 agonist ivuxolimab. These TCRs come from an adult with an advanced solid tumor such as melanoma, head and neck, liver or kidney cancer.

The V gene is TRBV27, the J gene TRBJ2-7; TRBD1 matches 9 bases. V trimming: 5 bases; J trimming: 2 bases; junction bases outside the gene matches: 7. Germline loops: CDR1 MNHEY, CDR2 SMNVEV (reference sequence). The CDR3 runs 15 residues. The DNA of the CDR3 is TGTGCCAGCAGTCCTGTCGGGACAGGGCCCTACGAGCAGTACTTC. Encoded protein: CASSPVGTGPYEQYF.

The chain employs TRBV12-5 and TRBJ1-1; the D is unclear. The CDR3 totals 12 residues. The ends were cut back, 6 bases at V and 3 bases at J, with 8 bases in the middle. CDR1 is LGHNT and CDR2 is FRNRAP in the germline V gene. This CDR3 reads CASGLQYTEAFF. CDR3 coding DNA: TGTGCTAGTGGCCTACAGTACACTGAAGCTTTCTTT.

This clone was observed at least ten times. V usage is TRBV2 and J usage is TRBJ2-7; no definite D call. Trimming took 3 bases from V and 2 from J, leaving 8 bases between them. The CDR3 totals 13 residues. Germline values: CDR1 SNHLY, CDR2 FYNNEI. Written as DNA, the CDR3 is TGTGCCAGCAGTGACAGACGAACCTACGAGCAGTACTTC. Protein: CASSDRRTYEQYF.